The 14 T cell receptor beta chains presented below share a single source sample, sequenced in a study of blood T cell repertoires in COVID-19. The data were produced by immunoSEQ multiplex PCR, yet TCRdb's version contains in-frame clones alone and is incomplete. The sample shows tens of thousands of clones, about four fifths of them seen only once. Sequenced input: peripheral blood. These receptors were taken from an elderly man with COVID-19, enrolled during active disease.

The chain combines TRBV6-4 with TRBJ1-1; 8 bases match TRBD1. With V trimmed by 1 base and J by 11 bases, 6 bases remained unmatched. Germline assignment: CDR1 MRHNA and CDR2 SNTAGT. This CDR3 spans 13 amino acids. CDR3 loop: CASSDYQGARAFF. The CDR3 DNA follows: TGTGCCAGCAGTGACTATCAGGGGGCGCGTGCTTTCTTT.

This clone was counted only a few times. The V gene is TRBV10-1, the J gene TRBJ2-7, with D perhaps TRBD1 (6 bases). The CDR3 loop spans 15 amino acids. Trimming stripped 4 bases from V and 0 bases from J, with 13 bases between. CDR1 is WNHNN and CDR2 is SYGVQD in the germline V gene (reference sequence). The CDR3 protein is CASSAGDISSYEQYF. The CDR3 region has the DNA TGCGCCAGCAGTGCCGGGGACATAAGCTCCTACGAGCAGTACTTC.

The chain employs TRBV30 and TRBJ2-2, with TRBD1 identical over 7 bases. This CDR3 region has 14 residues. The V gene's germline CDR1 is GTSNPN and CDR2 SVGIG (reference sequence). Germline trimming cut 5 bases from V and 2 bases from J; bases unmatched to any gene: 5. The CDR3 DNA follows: TGTGCCTGGGCTTGGGACAGAAACACCGGGGAGCTGTTTTTT. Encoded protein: CAWAWDRNTGELFF.

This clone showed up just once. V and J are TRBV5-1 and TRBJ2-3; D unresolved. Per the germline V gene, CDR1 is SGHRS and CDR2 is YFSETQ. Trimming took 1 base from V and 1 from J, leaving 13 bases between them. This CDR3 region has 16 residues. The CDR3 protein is CASSLLEPLGTDTQYF. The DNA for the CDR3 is TGCGCCAGCAGCTTGCTAGAACCCCTCGGCACAGATACGCAGTATTTT. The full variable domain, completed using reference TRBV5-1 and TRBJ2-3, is KAGVTQTPRYLIKTRGQQVTLSCSPISGHRSVSWYQQTPGQGLQFLFEYFSETQRNKGNFPGRFSGRQFSNSRSEMNVSTLELGDSALYLCASSLLEPLGTDTQYFGPGTRLTVL.

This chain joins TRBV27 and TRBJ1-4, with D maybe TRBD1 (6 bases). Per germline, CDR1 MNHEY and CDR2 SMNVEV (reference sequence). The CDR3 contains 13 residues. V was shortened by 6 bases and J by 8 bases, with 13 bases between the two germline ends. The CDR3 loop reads CASSIQGYEKLFF. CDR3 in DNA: TGTGCCAGCAGCATACAGGGATACGAAAAACTGTTTTTT.

The DNA of the CDR3 is TGTGCCAGTACTACTGTGTCAGGGAACTATGGCTACACCTTC. Translation: CASTTVSGNYGYTF. The chain has TRBV19 and TRBJ1-2; the D gene is possibly TRBD1 (5 bases). The CDR3 loop spans 14 amino acids. V gave up 7 bases and J gave up 2 bases, with 14 bases separating them. Germline V CDR1 and CDR2: LNHDA, SQIVND (reference sequence).

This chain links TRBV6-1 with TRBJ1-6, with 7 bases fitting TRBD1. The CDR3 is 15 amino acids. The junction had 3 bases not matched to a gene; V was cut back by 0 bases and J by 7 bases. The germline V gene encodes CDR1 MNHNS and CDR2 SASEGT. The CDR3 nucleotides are TGTGCCAGCAGTGAAGCGCAGGGGGTGAATTCACCCCTCCACTTT. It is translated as CASSEAQGVNSPLHF.

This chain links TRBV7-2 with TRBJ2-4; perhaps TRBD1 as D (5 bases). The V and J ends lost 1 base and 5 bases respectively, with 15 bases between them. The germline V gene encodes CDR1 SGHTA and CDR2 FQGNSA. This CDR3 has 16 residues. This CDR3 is CASSLGYGARQNIQYF. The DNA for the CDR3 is TGTGCCAGCAGCTTAGGCTATGGGGCCCGCCAAAACATTCAGTACTTC.

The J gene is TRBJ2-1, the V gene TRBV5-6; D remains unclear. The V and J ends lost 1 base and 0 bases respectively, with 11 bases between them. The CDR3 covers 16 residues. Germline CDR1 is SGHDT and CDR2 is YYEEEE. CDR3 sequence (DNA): TGTGCCAGCAGCTTGCAAAGGAGAAGCTCCTACAATGAGCAGTTCTTC. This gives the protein CASSLQRRSSYNEQFF.

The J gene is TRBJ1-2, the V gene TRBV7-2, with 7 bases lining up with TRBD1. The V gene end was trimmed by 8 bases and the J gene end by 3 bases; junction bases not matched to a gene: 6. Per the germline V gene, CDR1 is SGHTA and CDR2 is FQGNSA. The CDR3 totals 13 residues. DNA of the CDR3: TGTGCCAGCTCCATAGGGACAGACTATGGCTACACCTTC. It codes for CASSIGTDYGYTF.

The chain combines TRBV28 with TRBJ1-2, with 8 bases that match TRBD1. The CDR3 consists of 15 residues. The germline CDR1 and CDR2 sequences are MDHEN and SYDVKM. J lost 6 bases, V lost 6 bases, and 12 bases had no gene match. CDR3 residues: CASRPRTGSGHGYTF. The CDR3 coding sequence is TGTGCCAGCAGACCCCGGACAGGGTCCGGTCATGGCTACACCTTC.

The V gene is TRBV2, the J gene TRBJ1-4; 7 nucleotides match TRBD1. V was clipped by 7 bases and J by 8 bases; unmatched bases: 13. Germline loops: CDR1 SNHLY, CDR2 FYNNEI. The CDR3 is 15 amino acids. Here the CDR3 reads CASTRTRTGLEKLFF. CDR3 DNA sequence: TGTGCCAGCACCAGAACCCGGACAGGCCTCGAAAAACTGTTTTTT.

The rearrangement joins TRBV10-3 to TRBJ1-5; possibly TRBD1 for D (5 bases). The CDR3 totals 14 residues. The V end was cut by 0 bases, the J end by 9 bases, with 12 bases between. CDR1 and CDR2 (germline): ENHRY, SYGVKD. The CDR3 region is CAISESTDSRPQHF. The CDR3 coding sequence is TGTGCCATCAGTGAGTCGACAGATTCTAGGCCCCAGCATTTT.

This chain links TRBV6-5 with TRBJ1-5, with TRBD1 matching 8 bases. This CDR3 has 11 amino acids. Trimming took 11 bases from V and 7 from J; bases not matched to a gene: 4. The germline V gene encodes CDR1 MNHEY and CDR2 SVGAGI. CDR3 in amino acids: CASGGRQPQHF. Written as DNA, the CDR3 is TGTGCCTCAGGGGGCCGACAGCCCCAGCATTTT.